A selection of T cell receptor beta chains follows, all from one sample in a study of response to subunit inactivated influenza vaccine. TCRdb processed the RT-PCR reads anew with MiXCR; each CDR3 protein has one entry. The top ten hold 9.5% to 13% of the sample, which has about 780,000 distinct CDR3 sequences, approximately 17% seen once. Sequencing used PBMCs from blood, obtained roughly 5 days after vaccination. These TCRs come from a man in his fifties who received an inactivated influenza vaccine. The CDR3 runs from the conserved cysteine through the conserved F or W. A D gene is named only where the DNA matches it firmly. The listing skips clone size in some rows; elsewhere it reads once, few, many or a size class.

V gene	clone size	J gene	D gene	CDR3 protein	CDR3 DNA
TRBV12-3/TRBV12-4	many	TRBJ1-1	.	CASSPGANTEAFF	TGTGCCAGCAGCCCCGGGGCGAACACTGAAGCTTTCTTT
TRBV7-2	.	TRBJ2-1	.	CASSLLATEQFF	TGTGCCAGCAGCTTATTGGCGACGGAGCAGTTCTTC
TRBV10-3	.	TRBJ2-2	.	CAISESRTNTGELFF	TGTGCCATCAGTGAATCCCGAACGAACACCGGGGAGCTGTTTTTT
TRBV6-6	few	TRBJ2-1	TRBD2	CASGTSGRNEQFF	TGTGCCAGCGGGACTAGCGGACGCAATGAGCAGTTCTTC
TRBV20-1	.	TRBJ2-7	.	CSAPPGIRPLEQYF	TGCAGTGCCCCCCCGGGCATACGGCCACTCGAGCAGTACTTC
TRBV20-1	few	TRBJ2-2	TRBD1	CSAKDRAVTGELFF	TGCAGTGCAAAGGACAGGGCGGTGACCGGGGAGCTGTTTTTT
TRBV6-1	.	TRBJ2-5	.	CASRESLSQETQYF	TGTGCCAGCAGAGAGAGTTTATCCCAAGAGACCCAGTACTTC
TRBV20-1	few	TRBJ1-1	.	CSIPGTANTEAFF	TGCAGTATACCCGGGACGGCGAACACTGAAGCTTTCTTT
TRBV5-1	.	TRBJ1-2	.	CASSLLGPESHGYTF	TGCGCCAGCAGCTTGCTAGGACCCGAATCCCATGGCTACACCTTC
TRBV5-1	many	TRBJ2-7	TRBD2	CASSQAGASGFWEQYF	TGCGCCAGCAGCCAAGCCGGGGCTAGCGGTTTCTGGGAGCAGTACTTC
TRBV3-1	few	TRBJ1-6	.	CASSRDQGNSPLHF	TGTGCCAGCAGCCGAGACCAGGGGAATTCACCCCTCCACTTT
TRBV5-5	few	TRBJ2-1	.	CASSSLYPYNEQFF	TGTGCCAGCAGCTCCCTCTACCCGTACAATGAGCAGTTCTTC
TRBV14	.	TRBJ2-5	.	CASSRLSFRDGETQYF	TGTGCCAGCAGCCGACTGAGCTTTAGGGATGGAGAGACCCAGTACTTC
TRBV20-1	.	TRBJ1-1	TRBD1	CSARTGGMNTEAFF	TGCAGTGCGCGGACAGGGGGAATGAACACTGAAGCTTTCTTT
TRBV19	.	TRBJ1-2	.	CASSPGLYYGYTF	TGTGCCAGTAGCCCCGGGCTATACTATGGCTACACCTTC
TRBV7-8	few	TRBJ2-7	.	CASSLESNEQYF	TGTGCCAGCAGCTTAGAGAGCAACGAGCAGTACTTC
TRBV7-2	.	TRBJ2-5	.	CASSLEAIQETQYF	TGTGCCAGCAGCTTAGAGGCAATCCAAGAGACCCAGTACTTC
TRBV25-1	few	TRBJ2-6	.	CASSDRVNVLTF	TGTGCCAGCAGTGACAGGGTAAACGTCCTGACTTTC
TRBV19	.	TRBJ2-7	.	CASSISARGYEQYF	TGTGCCAGTAGTATATCGGCTAGGGGCTACGAGCAGTACTTC
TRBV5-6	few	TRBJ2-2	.	CASSRSGTGTGELFF	TGTGCCAGCAGTAGATCCGGGACCGGCACCGGGGAGCTGTTTTTT
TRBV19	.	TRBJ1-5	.	CASSIWGNQPQHF	TGTGCCAGTAGTATATGGGGGAATCAGCCCCAGCATTTT
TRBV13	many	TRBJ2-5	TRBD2	CASSQLAGETQYF	TGTGCCAGCAGCCAACTAGCGGGAGAGACCCAGTACTTC
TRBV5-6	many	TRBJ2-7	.	CASSWTQGEQYF	TGTGCCAGCAGCTGGACACAGGGCGAGCAGTACTTC
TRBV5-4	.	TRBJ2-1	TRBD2	CASSFYQASGINEQFF	TGTGCCAGCAGCTTCTATCAGGCTAGCGGGATTAATGAGCAGTTCTTC
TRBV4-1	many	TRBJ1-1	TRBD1	CASSRDRGPGTEAFF	TGCGCCAGCAGTCGGGACAGGGGGCCGGGGACTGAAGCTTTCTTT
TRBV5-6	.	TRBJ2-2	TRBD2	CASGRGNTGELFF	TGTGCCAGCGGGAGGGGGAACACCGGGGAGCTGTTTTTT
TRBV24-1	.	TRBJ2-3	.	CATSDGPSQYF	TGTGCCACCAGTGATGGTCCGTCGCAGTATTTT
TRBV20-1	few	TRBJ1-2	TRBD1	CSAPTGTYGYTF	TGCAGTGCCCCGACAGGGACCTATGGCTACACCTTC
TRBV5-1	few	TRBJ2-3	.	CASSLAVGTSTDTQYF	TGCGCCAGCAGCTTGGCCGTCGGGACTAGCACAGATACGCAGTATTTT
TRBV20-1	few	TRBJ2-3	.	CSATRDGPTDTQYF	TGCAGTGCTACCCGGGACGGTCCCACAGATACGCAGTATTTT
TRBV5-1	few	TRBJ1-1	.	CASSYGGGNRYTEAFF	TGCGCCAGCAGCTATGGAGGAGGGAACAGGTACACTGAAGCTTTCTTT
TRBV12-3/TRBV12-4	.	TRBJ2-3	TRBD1	CASSARQGPTDTQYF	TGTGCCAGCAGTGCCAGACAGGGACCCACAGATACGCAGTATTTT
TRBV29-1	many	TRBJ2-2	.	CSAKTGTSNTGELFF	TGCAGCGCTAAAACTGGAACATCGAACACCGGGGAGCTGTTTTTT
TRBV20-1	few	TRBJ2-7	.	CSADRAYEQYF	TGCAGTGCTGACAGAGCCTACGAGCAGTACTTC
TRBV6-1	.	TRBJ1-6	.	CASSGVHNSPLHF	TGTGCCAGCAGTGGGGTGCATAATTCACCCCTCCACTTT
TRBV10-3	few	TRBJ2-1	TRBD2	CASCRREGQDEQFF	TGTGCCAGTTGTAGGCGGGAGGGCCAGGATGAGCAGTTCTTC